This TCR beta chain was recorded in a study of breast tumors, draining lymph nodes, adjacent tissues. The lymph nodes were axillary draining lymph nodes from breast cancer patients. TCRdb ran MiXCR on the multiplex PCR reads and lists one entry per CDR3 protein. Counted here are around 170,000 distinct CDR3 sequences, roughly a third occurring once; the ten biggest clones make up about 4.5%. This clonotype was picked up many times. V shed 5 bases and J shed 0 bases, with 20 bases lying between them. Germline V lookup: CDR1 SEHNR, CDR2 FQNEAQ (reference sequence). The CDR3 has 19 residues. The sequenced sample consisted of axillary lymph node tissue. The gene calls are TRBV7-9 and TRBJ2-6; tentatively, D is TRBD1 or TRBD2 (5 bases each). The TCR comes from a female donor with breast cancer. Some clones in this sample may be carry-over from other donors' samples. The CDR3 loop is CASSPFSGAPSSGANVLTF. The DNA for the CDR3 is TGTGCCAGCAGCCCCTTCTCCGGGGCCCCGTCCTCTGGGGCCAACGTCCTGACTTTC.